Presented here are 26 T cell receptor beta chains from one specimen sequenced in a study of shared clonotypes between healthy human individuals (dated by TCRdb to about 2020). Libraries were prepared through the immunoSEQ multiplex PCR assay. This immuneACCESS table, as held by TCRdb, lists in-frame sequences with V and J called but not all clones. Of the missing ones, under half trace to an unresolved V gene in checked studies; the others have no known cause. Within this sample are roughly 530,000 clones, with about 95% of them counted one time only. The top ten clonotypes cover approximately 0.06% of the sample. The sample consisted of naive CD4+ T cells sorted from blood. In light of the paper, this sample's cell subset or site label describes: CD45RA+ positively selected. The receptors originated from a woman aged 30 to 39 in good health.

The V call is TRBV18, the J call TRBJ1-4; D perhaps matches TRBD1 (6 bases). The CDR3 runs to 16 residues. The germline V and J ends were trimmed by 2 bases and 5 bases, with 15 bases remaining between them. Germline assignment: CDR1 KGHSH and CDR2 LQKENI. In DNA, the CDR3 is TGTGCCAGCTCACCAACCCCGGGACACCTAAATGAAAAACTGTTTTTT. It specifies CASSPTPGHLNEKLFF.

The rearrangement uses TRBV7-7 and TRBJ1-6; possible D gene TRBD1, 5 bases. The CDR3 length is 15 residues. V lost 5 bases to trimming and J lost 12 bases, with 20 bases between them. Germline V CDR1 and CDR2: SSHAT, FNYEAQ (reference sequence). This chain's CDR3 is CASSLRLQVGGPLHF. Here the CDR3 DNA reads TGTGCCAGCAGCCTCCGTCTACAGGTCGGAGGACCCCTCCACTTT.

The genes are TRBV7-9 and TRBJ2-1; 8 nucleotides agree with TRBD2. Germline values: CDR1 SEHNR, CDR2 FQNEAQ (reference sequence). Trimming cost V 5 bases and J 7 bases; bases outside gene matches: 10. The CDR3 is made up of 15 amino acids. For the CDR3, the DNA is TGTGCCAGCAGCACCCTGCGCGGGAGGAGGAATGAGCAGTTCTTC. It is translated as CASSTLRGRRNEQFF.

This rearrangement joins TRBV19 to TRBJ1-1; D is ambiguous. CDR1 is LNHDA, CDR2 SQIVND, per germline (reference sequence). Trimming left V 6 bases short and J 0 bases short, with 8 bases between. The CDR3 sequence is 13 residues long. The CDR3 spells CASRTEMNTEAFF. The CDR3, as DNA: TGTGCCAGTAGGACCGAGATGAACACTGAAGCTTTCTTT.

This rearrangement joins TRBV28 to TRBJ2-2; D remains ambiguous. V lost 7 bases, J lost 4 bases, and 16 bases lay in between. This CDR3 is 15 amino acids long. Looked up from germline, CDR1 is MDHEN and CDR2 is SYDVKM. CDR3 sequence (DNA): TGTGCCAGCACCTTGCAAAACAGCCGCACCGGGGAGCTGTTTTTT. This encodes CASTLQNSRTGELFF.

In DNA form, the CDR3 reads TGTGCCAGCAGCTTGTGGGGCCCACAGGGGGCTGGCACCTTC. It yields the protein CASSLWGPQGAGTF. This chain links TRBV5-4 with TRBJ1-2; the match to TRBD1 covers 9 bases. The CDR3 runs to 14 residues. The V gene's germline CDR1 is SGHNT and CDR2 YYREEE (reference sequence). The junction had 11 bases not matched to a gene; V was cut back by 1 base and J by 13 bases.

The V and J genes are TRBV28 and TRBJ2-3; TRBD2 might be the D (6 bases). The CDR3 is 15 residues long. Germline values: CDR1 MDHEN, CDR2 SYDVKM. V lost 4 bases, J lost 10 bases, and 21 bases lay in between. The CDR3: CASSSPQIAAPSQYF. In DNA form, the CDR3 reads TGTGCCAGCAGTTCCCCTCAGATAGCGGCTCCCTCGCAGTATTTT.

V and J are TRBV27 and TRBJ1-3, with D perhaps TRBD1 (5 bases). CDR3 length equals 14 residues. The V end was cut by 7 bases, the J end by 4 bases, with 14 bases between. Germline loops: CDR1 MNHEY, CDR2 SMNVEV (reference sequence). The CDR3 DNA reads TGTGCCAGCACCGCCGGGGGAGCAGGAAACACCATATATTTT. It specifies CASTAGGAGNTIYF.

The chain couples TRBV19 to TRBJ1-2; 9 bases match TRBD1. Trimming cost V 7 bases and J 7 bases; bases outside gene matches: 7. The germline CDR1 and CDR2 sequences are LNHDA and SQIVND (reference sequence). The length of the CDR3 is 13 residues. The DNA of the CDR3 is TGTGCCAGTACCGAACAGGGGGCCAGTGGCTACACCTTC. Translation gives CASTEQGASGYTF.

The chain couples TRBV4-1 to TRBJ2-5; 8 nucleotides agree with TRBD1. The end of the DNA is better explained by TRBJ2-7, so the J call may be wrong. CDR1 and CDR2 from the germline V gene are MGHRA and YSYEKL. The CDR3 totals 15 residues. The CDR3 spells CASSRDRGSAYEQYF. CDR3 in DNA: TGCGCCAGCAGCCGCGACAGGGGTTCCGCCTACGAGCAGTACTTC.

As DNA, the CDR3 is TGTGCCAGCACGACCGGGACCCTACAAGAGACCCAGTACTTC. Translation: CASTTGTLQETQYF. J is TRBJ2-5 and V is TRBV9; D may be TRBD1 or TRBD2 (5 bases each). Per the germline V gene, CDR1 is SGDLS and CDR2 is YYNGEE. The ends were cut back, 6 bases at V and 2 bases at J, with 14 bases in the middle. The CDR3 spans 14 residues.

CDR3 loop: CASSLYYGRSDYEQYF. The CDR3 region has the DNA TGTGCCAGCAGTTTATACTATGGGAGGTCAGACTACGAGCAGTACTTC. V usage is TRBV6-5 and J usage is TRBJ2-7; D is possibly TRBD2 (6 bases). Germline values: CDR1 MNHEY, CDR2 SVGAGI. V was pared by 4 bases and J by 3 bases, with 19 bases between. This CDR3 is 16 amino acids long.

This chain uses TRBV11-3 with TRBJ2-1, with D unclear. Germline V CDR1 and CDR2: SGHNT, YENEEA. This CDR3 comprises 13 residues. Trimming shortened V by 1 base and J by 7 bases, and 8 bases separated the two germline ends. CDR3 bases: TGTGCCAGCAGCTTAGTTGGAGTAAATGAGCAGTTCTTC. Residues: CASSLVGVNEQFF.

V gene TRBV4-1 combines with J gene TRBJ1-5, with D tentatively TRBD1 (6 bases). CDR3 length: 17 amino acids. The germline V and J ends were trimmed by 1 base and 4 bases, with 17 bases remaining between them. Germline CDR1 is MGHRA and CDR2 is YSYEKL. The CDR3 bases are TGCGCCAGCAGCCAAGGCCGGGGGCAATACAATAATCAGCCCCAGCATTTT. It specifies CASSQGRGQYNNQPQHF.

V is TRBV2 and J is TRBJ1-1; maybe TRBD1 (6 bases). Germline CDR1 is SNHLY and CDR2 is FYNNEI. CDR3 size: 15 residues. V was trimmed by 10 bases and J by 2 bases, leaving 20 bases between them. The CDR3 coding sequence is TGTGCCACGCGCAGTAGGGCAGGGGCAAACACTGAAGCTTTCTTT. This codes for CATRSRAGANTEAFF.

The chain combines TRBV7-9 with TRBJ1-1, with 8 positions matching TRBD1. Germline V CDR1 and CDR2: SEHNR, FQNEAQ (reference sequence). V was pared by 2 bases and J by 0 bases, with 2 bases of the junction left unmatched. There are 15 residues in the CDR3. The CDR3 nucleotides are TGTGCCAGCAGCTTACAGGGGGCCCTGAACACTGAAGCTTTCTTT. The encoded protein is CASSLQGALNTEAFF.

V and J are TRBV5-1 and TRBJ2-7, with a tentative D call TRBD2 (5 bases). This CDR3 comprises 14 residues. Germline V lookup: CDR1 SGHRS, CDR2 YFSETQ. Trimming removed 3 bases from V and 6 bases from J, with 16 bases in between. CDR3 loop: CASSSSETILEQYF. CDR3 coding DNA: TGCGCCAGCAGCTCCTCCGAGACTATCCTCGAGCAGTACTTC.

This chain uses TRBV5-1 with TRBJ2-3, with 11 positions matching TRBD2. The CDR3 length is 15 residues. Germline V gene data show CDR1 as SGHRS and CDR2 as YFSETQ. The V gene end was trimmed by 4 bases and the J gene end by 3 bases; junction bases not matched to a gene: 4. This CDR3 reads CASSLSGRVTDTQYF. The CDR3 bases are TGCGCCAGCAGCCTTAGCGGGAGGGTGACAGATACGCAGTATTTT.

This chain uses TRBV5-4 with TRBJ2-1, with D tentatively TRBD2 (5 bases). V lost 3 bases to trimming and J lost 0 bases, with 13 bases between them. Germline CDR1 and CDR2: SGHNT and YYREEE (reference sequence). The CDR3 is 16 residues long. The CDR3 here is CASSSRGGSSYNEQFF. CDR3 bases: TGTGCCAGCAGCTCCCGAGGTGGGAGCTCCTACAATGAGCAGTTCTTC.

This rearrangement joins TRBV5-6 to TRBJ2-3; no firm D call. CDR3 length: 13 amino acids. The V gene lost 2 bases and the J gene lost 5 bases, with 9 bases spanning the gap. The V gene's germline CDR1 is SGHDT and CDR2 YYEEEE. This chain's CDR3 is CASSFDNGDTQYF. CDR3 bases: TGTGCCAGCAGCTTCGATAACGGAGATACGCAGTATTTT.

The J gene is TRBJ2-7, the V gene TRBV10-1; 12 nucleotides match TRBD2. V lost 6 bases and J lost 6; bases outside the gene matches: 9. Germline V gives CDR1 WNHNN, CDR2 SYGVQD (reference sequence). The CDR3 consists of 15 residues. The CDR3 nucleotides read TGCGCCAGCAGCAATCTAGCGGGAGGGCTGAGCGAGCAGTACTTC. It encodes CASSNLAGGLSEQYF.

V is TRBV18 and J is TRBJ1-2, with D possibly TRBD1 on 6 matching bases. Trimming shortened V by 6 bases and J by 3 bases, and 17 bases separated the two germline ends. The CDR3 spans 15 residues. The germline CDR1 and CDR2 sequences are KGHSH and LQKENI. In DNA, the CDR3 is TGTGCCAGCTCCCAAGGACAGAGCCCCTACTATGGCTACACCTTC. This encodes CASSQGQSPYYGYTF. Full variable domain (remainder filled in from reference TRBV18 and TRBJ1-2): NAGVMQNPRHLVRRRGQEARLRCSPMKGHSHVYWYRQLPEEGLKFMVYLQKENIIDESGMPKERFSAEFPKEGPSILRIQQVVRGDSAAYFCASSQGQSPYYGYTFGSGTRLTVV.

The J gene is TRBJ2-1, the V gene TRBV5-4; no clear D. The germline V gene encodes CDR1 SGHNT and CDR2 YYREEE (reference sequence). V was cut by 1 base and J by 8 bases, with 16 bases left in between. The CDR3 runs to 15 residues. For the CDR3, the DNA is TGTGCCAGCAGCTTGTCAGGCTCCCGAGGATATGAGCAGTTCTTC. As protein: CASSLSGSRGYEQFF.

The V gene is TRBV7-2, the J gene TRBJ2-1; maybe TRBD1 (5 bases). Per germline, CDR1 SGHTA and CDR2 FQGNSA. This CDR3 spans 16 amino acids. V lost 5 bases and J 2 bases, leaving 16 bases between the germline ends. The CDR3 DNA reads TGTGCCAGCAGCCAGGGCCAACCACTCCCCTACAATGAGCAGTTCTTC. It is translated as CASSQGQPLPYNEQFF.

V and J are TRBV5-4 and TRBJ2-1; TRBD2 matches 10 bases. Trimming cost V 6 bases and J 7 bases; bases outside gene matches: 7. CDR3 size: 14 residues. Germline loops: CDR1 SGHNT, CDR2 YYREEE (reference sequence). CDR3 sequence (DNA): TGTGCCAGCAAACCGGGACTAGCGAAAAATGAGCAGTTCTTC. This gives the protein CASKPGLAKNEQFF.

This chain joins TRBV5-1 and TRBJ2-3; TRBD1 aligns across 10 bases. Per the germline V gene, CDR1 is SGHRS and CDR2 is YFSETQ. The CDR3 consists of 19 residues. V trimming: 8 bases; J trimming: 2 bases; junction bases outside the gene matches: 20. In nucleotides, the CDR3 is TGCGCCAGAACCGACAGGGGGCATAAGGAAGGTGGTGTCACAGATACGCAGTATTTT. It is translated as CARTDRGHKEGGVTDTQYF.